This T cell receptor (beta chain) was documented in a study of shared clonotypes between healthy human individuals. Between the trimmed V and J ends, which lost 5 bases and 7 bases, there was a span of 9 bases. CDR3 length: 13 amino acids. CDR1 is KGHSH, CDR2 LQKENI, per germline. This clone was seen once. Its antigen is as yet unknown. Study results and limitations: Memory subsets had estimated richness that was generally smaller than that of naive subsets.

Sorted-subset replicate PCR reactions were performed with about 210 ng DNA, corresponding to roughly 27,000 T cell genomes. Repertoires were generated with immunoSEQ multiplex PCR, while TCRdb's copy carries only in-frame clones and drops some. The sample yields 850,000 to 1,200,000 clones, about 76% seen once. This receptor was taken from a man younger than 35 in good health. Sequenced: memory CD4+ T cells sorted from blood. Described subset: CD45RA-negative fraction. V usage is TRBV18 and J usage is TRBJ1-6; D perhaps matches TRBD1 (6 bases). For the CDR3, the DNA is TGTGCCAGCTCAACTGGGACAAATTCACCCCTCCACTTT. Its translation is CASSTGTNSPLHF.